Listed here are 16 T cell receptor beta chains from one sample, sequenced in a study of cytomegalovirus exposure and HLA in healthy donors. 60 Vbeta and 13 Jbeta primers were used in PCR. The assay was immunoSEQ multiplex PCR, and TCRdb's table has in-frame clones only and misses some. The sample shows 150,000 to 200,000 clones, roughly 80% of them seen only once. The sample taken for sequencing was PBMCs. Every receptor here comes from a man aged 35 to 55 in good health and CMV-seropositive.

The chain joins TRBV2 to TRBJ2-3; D gene unclear. The CDR3 loop spans 13 amino acids. The germline V gene has CDR1 SNHLY and CDR2 FYNNEI. Trimming left V 8 bases short and J 0 bases short, with 9 bases between. The CDR3 is CASRLFSTDTQYF. Written as DNA, the CDR3 is TGTGCCAGCCGACTGTTTAGCACAGATACGCAGTATTTT.

V gene TRBV19 combines with J gene TRBJ1-6, with TRBD1 matching over 8 bases. This CDR3 contains 14 residues. Germline V CDR1 and CDR2: LNHDA, SQIVND (reference sequence). Unmatched junction bases numbered 4, after V lost 5 bases and J lost 7 bases. CDR3 protein: CASSSGQENSPLHF. In DNA, the CDR3 is TGTGCCAGTAGTTCGGGACAGGAGAATTCACCCCTCCACTTT.

The V gene is TRBV27, the J gene TRBJ1-2; 8 bases align to TRBD1. The J segment lost 4 bases and the V segment lost 0 bases, leaving 4 bases of the junction unmatched. This CDR3 spans 15 amino acids. Per the germline V gene, CDR1 is MNHEY and CDR2 is SMNVEV (reference sequence). The CDR3 nucleotides read TGTGCCAGCAGTTTATCTGCAGGGGGCTTCTATGGCTACACCTTC. Translating it yields CASSLSAGGFYGYTF.

This rearrangement joins TRBV6-6 to TRBJ2-5, with TRBD2 matching over 13 bases. The junction had 3 bases not matched to a gene; V was cut back by 0 bases and J by 5 bases. Per the germline V gene, CDR1 is MNHNY and CDR2 is SVGAGI (reference sequence). The CDR3 length is 16 residues. The CDR3 DNA reads as TGTGCCAGCAGTTACTCGAGGGGACTAGCGGGGGAGACCCAGTACTTC. This codes for CASSYSRGLAGETQYF.

The chain uses TRBV4-3 and TRBJ1-3; D is unresolved. CDR3 length equals 16 residues. Per germline, CDR1 LGHNA and CDR2 YSLEER. The V gene lost 4 bases and the J gene lost 0 bases, with 13 bases spanning the gap. CDR3 loop: CASSPNPPGSGNTIYF. In DNA form, the CDR3 reads TGCGCCAGCAGCCCCAATCCCCCAGGCTCTGGAAACACCATATATTTT.

CDR3: CASSKVVGELFF. The CDR3 nucleotides are TGTGCCAGCAGCAAAGTAGTCGGGGAGCTGTTTTTT. The chain has TRBV13 and TRBJ2-2; D unclear. This CDR3 is built from 12 residues. Trimming removed 5 bases from V and 7 bases from J, with 8 bases in between. The germline V gene encodes CDR1 PRHDT and CDR2 FYEKMQ (reference sequence).

J is TRBJ2-2 and V is TRBV5-1, with D tentatively TRBD1 (5 bases). V was cut by 4 bases and J by 6 bases, with 10 bases left in between. There are 13 residues in the CDR3. CDR1 is SGHRS, CDR2 YFSETQ, per germline. The CDR3: CASSDSRAGELFF. The DNA for the CDR3 is TGCGCCAGCAGCGACAGTAGAGCCGGGGAGCTGTTTTTT.

Turning to this clone: Other DNA sequences in the sample encode the same CDR3. This chain links TRBV30 with TRBJ1-5; D is perhaps TRBD1 (6 bases). V was trimmed by 1 base and J by 3 bases, leaving 7 bases between them. The CDR3 length is 13 residues. Germline V gene data show CDR1 as GTSNPN and CDR2 as SVGIG (reference sequence). Written as DNA, the CDR3 is TGTGCCTGGAGTGGACAGGACAATCAGCCCCAGCATTTT. Encoded protein: CAWSGQDNQPQHF.

This clone was seen more than once but under ten times. The sample holds other DNA sequences that translate to the same CDR3. V is TRBV19 and J is TRBJ2-1; 9 nucleotides line up with TRBD1. The CDR3 is 15 amino acids. Germline CDR1 is LNHDA and CDR2 is SQIVND (reference sequence). V dropped 6 bases and J dropped 1; count of bases not matched to a gene: 4. The CDR3 DNA reads TGTGCCAGTAGCCTCGACAGGGGGTCCTACAATGAGCAGTTCTTC. Translated: CASSLDRGSYNEQFF.

V and J are TRBV6-5 and TRBJ1-1, with D possibly being TRBD1 (5 bases). Between the trimmed V and J ends, which lost 4 bases and 1 base, there was a span of 7 bases. The CDR3 is 13 amino acids. CDR1 and CDR2 (germline): MNHEY, SVGAGI. The CDR3 spells CASSWGENTEAFF. The CDR3 bases are TGTGCCAGCAGTTGGGGCGAGAACACTGAAGCTTTCTTT.

The CDR3 DNA follows: TGTGCCAGTAGCGTCAGGGGTCCTCCAGAGACCCAGTACTTC. This encodes CASSVRGPPETQYF. The rearrangement uses TRBV19 and TRBJ2-5; tentative D call: TRBD1 (6 bases). Germline V lookup: CDR1 LNHDA, CDR2 SQIVND (reference sequence). Between the trimmed V and J ends, which lost 6 bases and 4 bases, there was a span of 15 bases. The CDR3 extends over 14 amino acids.

The rearrangement links TRBV7-3 to TRBJ2-2; TRBD1 aligns across 11 bases. The germline CDR1 and CDR2 sequences are SGHTA and FQGTGA. CDR3 size: 15 residues. The trim removed 5 bases at V and 4 bases at J, leaving 3 bases unmatched. CDR3 nucleotides: TGTGCCAGCAGCCCGGACAGGGGGCTCACCGGGGAGCTGTTTTTT. Amino acids: CASSPDRGLTGELFF.

The chain uses TRBV4-2 and TRBJ1-4; D possibly corresponds to TRBD1 (6 bases). V shed 0 bases and J shed 5 bases, with 10 bases lying between them. CDR1 and CDR2 from the germline V gene are LGHNA and YNFKEQ. The CDR3 totals 15 residues. The CDR3 DNA is TGTGCCAGCAGCCAAGAGAGCCAGGGGAATGAAAAACTGTTTTTT. Amino acids: CASSQESQGNEKLFF.

V and J are TRBV5-4 and TRBJ1-3; a weak D match, TRBD1 (5 bases). Between the trimmed V and J ends, which lost 3 bases and 2 bases, there was a span of 9 bases. The CDR3 is made up of 14 amino acids. Germline V lookup: CDR1 SGHNT, CDR2 YYREEE (reference sequence). CDR3 sequence (DNA): TGTGCCAGCAGCTCGGACACAACTGGAAACACCATATATTTT. Its translation is CASSSDTTGNTIYF.

V is TRBV5-6 and J is TRBJ1-2; 8 bases align to TRBD1. The CDR3 has 14 residues. CDR1 and CDR2 (germline): SGHDT, YYEEEE. V was clipped by 0 bases and J by 7 bases; unmatched bases: 5. CDR3 bases: TGTGCCAGCAGCTTGGGATGGGACAGGATTGGCTACACCTTC. It specifies CASSLGWDRIGYTF.

The chain couples TRBV6-1 to TRBJ2-7, with D possibly TRBD1 on 5 matching bases. Germline V lookup: CDR1 MNHNS, CDR2 SASEGT. Trimming left V 1 base short and J 5 bases short, with 12 bases between. The CDR3 runs 14 residues. The CDR3 loop is CASSEGAGWDEQYF. The CDR3 nucleotides are TGTGCCAGCAGTGAAGGGGCAGGGTGGGACGAGCAGTACTTC.